Below are 20 T cell receptor beta chains sequenced from a single sample in a study of Graves' ophthalmopathy and Graves' hyperthyroidism. For repertoire sequencing, the TCR beta CDR3 regions were amplified from RNA transcripts. An initial RT-PCR round employing HTBI primers preceded a second-round multiplex PCR. MiXCR, run by TCRdb on the multiplex PCR reads, gives a single entry per CDR3 protein. The sample lists some 390,000 distinct CDR3 sequences, about a sixth occurring once. Sequenced material: peripheral blood. The receptors stem from a woman aged 18-35 years with Graves' ophthalmopathy.

This chain joins TRBV28 and TRBJ1-1; unclear D gene. This CDR3 is built from 12 residues. V lost 10 bases and J 5 bases, leaving 14 bases between the germline ends. CDR1 is MDHEN and CDR2 is SYDVKM in the germline V gene. For the CDR3, the DNA is TGTGCCACCGCTCCCCCGGGGACTGAAGCTTTCTTT. It translates to CATAPPGTEAFF.

This clonotype has a count of ten or more. The J gene is TRBJ2-7, the V gene TRBV27; D is uncertain. Germline V gene lookup returns CDR1 MNHEY and CDR2 SMNVEV (reference sequence). V was pared by 0 bases and J by 7 bases, with 13 bases between. The CDR3 runs 14 residues. The CDR3 nucleotides read TGTGCCAGCAGTTTATCCTCTAACCATAGGGAGCAGTACTTC. Amino acids: CASSLSSNHREQYF.

This clonotype was observed many times. This chain connects TRBV11-1 to TRBJ2-7, with 12 nucleotides matching TRBD1. The ends lost 3 bases at V and 4 bases at J; junction bases unmatched: 7. The CDR3 spans 16 residues. Per germline, CDR1 SGHAT and CDR2 FQDESV (reference sequence). This CDR3 reads CASSFSGTGGAYEQYF. The CDR3 region has the DNA TGTGCCAGCAGCTTCTCCGGGACAGGGGGCGCGTACGAGCAGTACTTC.

This clonotype was seen at least ten times. This chain uses TRBV7-2 with TRBJ1-2, with D possibly matching TRBD1 (5 bases). V was pared by 5 bases and J by 4 bases, with 14 bases between. CDR1 is SGHTA, CDR2 FQGNSA, per germline. The CDR3 is 14 amino acids. The CDR3 sequence is CASSPPGGTYGYTF. The CDR3 bases are TGTGCCAGCAGCCCCCCAGGAGGGACCTATGGCTACACCTTC. Using reference TRBV7-2 and TRBJ1-2 for the parts outside the CDR3, the full variable domain is GAGVSQSPSNKVTEKGKDVELRCDPISGHTALYWYRQSLGQGLEFLIYFQGNSAPDKSGLPSDRFSAERTGGSVSTLTIQRTQQEDSAVYLCASSPPGGTYGYTFGSGTRLTVV.

The chain carries TRBV30 and TRBJ2-7; 10 bases match TRBD2. Germline V gene lookup returns CDR1 GTSNPN and CDR2 SVGIG (reference sequence). This CDR3 spans 17 amino acids. V was clipped by 1 base and J by 5 bases; unmatched bases: 14. The CDR3, as DNA: TGTGCCTGGAGTGCGAACCCCGGACTAGCGGCCTGGCACGAGCAGTACTTC. Translated: CAWSANPGLAAWHEQYF.

This chain uses TRBV6-1 with TRBJ2-4, with 11 positions matching TRBD1. Looked up from germline, CDR1 is MNHNS and CDR2 is SASEGT. V was pared by 7 bases and J by 6 bases, with 2 bases of the junction left unmatched. This CDR3 is built from 13 residues. The CDR3 is CASTGTGGNIQYF. The CDR3, as DNA: TGTGCCAGCACCGGGACAGGGGGAAACATTCAGTACTTC.

This clonotype has ten or more counts. The V call is TRBV6-5, the J call TRBJ2-7, with 10 bases identical to TRBD1. Germline trimming cut 8 bases from V and 6 bases from J; bases unmatched to any gene: 7. Germline V gene data show CDR1 as MNHEY and CDR2 as SVGAGI. The CDR3 has 13 residues. CDR3 amino acids: CASLGQGGREQYF. Written as DNA, the CDR3 is TGTGCCAGCCTCGGACAGGGGGGTCGCGAGCAGTACTTC.

The CDR3 protein is CASSPTSWDGYTF. The CDR3, as DNA: TGTGCCAGTAGTCCGACTTCGTGGGATGGCTACACCTTC. The chain carries TRBV19 and TRBJ1-2; no clear D. The CDR3 totals 13 residues. The V and J ends lost 5 bases and 6 bases respectively, with 13 bases between them. Germline V gene lookup returns CDR1 LNHDA and CDR2 SQIVND (reference sequence).

The chain uses TRBV2 and TRBJ1-1; D is unresolved. CDR3 length: 14 residues. V was pared by 2 bases and J by 0 bases, with 7 bases between. CDR1 SNHLY and CDR2 FYNNEI come from the germline V gene. For the CDR3, the DNA is TGTGCCAGCAGTGAACCGGGATTGAACACTGAAGCTTTCTTT. As protein: CASSEPGLNTEAFF.

This clonotype was seen a few times. The chain combines TRBV6-1 with TRBJ1-6; 7 nucleotides match TRBD1. Germline loops: CDR1 MNHNS, CDR2 SASEGT. The CDR3 has 15 amino acids. V lost 6 bases to trimming and J lost 9 bases; unmatched junction nucleotides: 11. CDR3 DNA: TGTGCCAGCAGCGTAACCGGGACAGTAGTTTCACCCCTCCACTTT. This encodes CASSVTGTVVSPLHF.

The chain couples TRBV7-9 to TRBJ2-7; TRBD2 aligns across 12 bases. Germline trimming cut 5 bases from V and 7 bases from J; bases unmatched to any gene: 6. This CDR3 contains 14 residues. Per germline, CDR1 SEHNR and CDR2 FQNEAQ (reference sequence). CDR3 protein: CASSAGLAGLEQYF. As DNA, the CDR3 is TGTGCCAGCAGCGCGGGACTAGCGGGCCTGGAGCAGTACTTC.

Many counts were recorded for this clonotype. This rearrangement joins TRBV7-2 to TRBJ1-5; weak D call: TRBD1 (6 bases). V lost 6 bases to trimming and J lost 0 bases, with 12 bases between them. The CDR3 extends over 15 amino acids. The germline V gene encodes CDR1 SGHTA and CDR2 FQGNSA. CDR3 loop: CASSRQAYSNQPQHF. Written as DNA, the CDR3 is TGTGCCAGCAGTCGACAGGCTTATAGCAATCAGCCCCAGCATTTT.

This clonotype was seen ten or more times. The chain uses TRBV7-2 and TRBJ2-6; no firm D call. CDR1 and CDR2 from the germline V gene are SGHTA and FQGNSA. The CDR3 covers 15 residues. V shed 2 bases and J shed 0 bases, with 5 bases lying between them. CDR3 sequence reads: CASSLLPSGANVLTF. DNA of the CDR3: TGTGCCAGCAGCTTATTACCCTCTGGGGCCAACGTCCTGACTTTC. Supplemented by reference TRBV7-2 and TRBJ2-6, the full variable domain reads GAGVSQSPSNKVTEKGKDVELRCDPISGHTALYWYRQSLGQGLEFLIYFQGNSAPDKSGLPSDRFSAERTGGSVSTLTIQRTQQEDSAVYLCASSLLPSGANVLTFGAGSRLTVL.

This clonotype was detected ten times or more. The chain couples TRBV6-5 to TRBJ2-7; 8 bases agree with TRBD1. CDR3 length equals 17 residues. Germline trimming cut 6 bases from V and 2 bases from J; bases unmatched to any gene: 15. Germline V lookup: CDR1 MNHEY, CDR2 SVGAGI. DNA of the CDR3: TGTGCCAGCAGCCCAACCGAGCGGACAGGGTACACCTACGAGCAGTACTTC. It is translated as CASSPTERTGYTYEQYF.

This chain joins TRBV27 and TRBJ2-7, with a weak D call TRBD2 (6 bases). This CDR3 is built from 14 residues. Germline V CDR1 and CDR2: MNHEY, SMNVEV (reference sequence). Trimming took 3 bases from V and 3 from J, leaving 12 bases between them. The CDR3: CASSFRETFYEQYF. In DNA form, the CDR3 reads TGTGCCAGCAGTTTTCGGGAGACTTTCTACGAGCAGTACTTC.

This chain links TRBV6-1 with TRBJ1-1; D might be TRBD1 (5 bases). V lost 2 bases and J 9 bases, leaving 10 bases between the germline ends. CDR1 and CDR2 (germline): MNHNS, SASEGT. The CDR3 runs 12 residues. CDR3 nucleotide sequence: TGTGCCAGCAGTGAATTCCGGACAAAAGCTTTCTTT. Translated, it gives CASSEFRTKAFF.

This clonotype was seen repeatedly, ten times or more. The chain joins TRBV6-2 or TRBV6-3 to TRBJ2-2; 9 bases map to TRBD2. This CDR3 comprises 17 residues. The trim removed 4 bases at V and 3 bases at J, leaving 9 bases unmatched. Looked up from germline, CDR1 is MNHEY and CDR2 is SVGEGT. The CDR3 region has the DNA TGTGCCAGCAGTTTCGAAAGGACTAGCGACTACACCGGGGAGCTGTTTTTT. Its protein is CASSFERTSDYTGELFF.

This clonotype appeared a few times. The rearrangement joins TRBV9 to TRBJ1-1; a weak D match, TRBD1 (6 bases). Germline assignment: CDR1 SGDLS and CDR2 YYNGEE. The ends were cut back, 3 bases at V and 2 bases at J, with 17 bases in the middle. CDR3 size: 16 residues. CDR3 sequence: CASSAHYDRPNTEAFF. The DNA for the CDR3 is TGTGCCAGCAGCGCTCATTATGACAGGCCAAACACTGAAGCTTTCTTT.

The sample holds one count of this clonotype. The chain is built from TRBV10-3 and TRBJ1-1; a weak D match, TRBD1 (5 bases). CDR1 ENHRY and CDR2 SYGVKD come from the germline V gene. The CDR3 loop spans 11 amino acids. V shed 10 bases and J shed 6 bases, with 12 bases lying between them. CDR3 in DNA: TGTGCCACCGGGACTATCCCTGAAGCTTTCTTT. This codes for CATGTIPEAFF.

A single count supports this clonotype. V gene TRBV6-2 or TRBV6-3 combines with J gene TRBJ2-5; the match to TRBD2 covers 16 bases. V shed 4 bases, J shed 3 bases, and the junction held 11 bases outside the gene matches. Germline values: CDR1 MNHEY, CDR2 SVGEGT. The CDR3 extends over 19 amino acids. The CDR3 nucleotides are TGTGCCAGCAGTTTTCCCGGGACTAGCGGGAGGGTGGGGAAAGAGACCCAGTACTTC. Amino acids: CASSFPGTSGRVGKETQYF.